These 22 T cell receptor beta chains originate from one sample sequenced in a study of T cell repertoires in cytomegalovirus infection. No antigen has been identified for these receptors. MiXCR, run by TCRdb on the reads, gives a single entry per CDR3 protein. The table includes hundreds of thousands of distinct CDR3 sequences, 25% to 30% detected once. The source was cultured PBMCs, collected from culture after CMV antigen stimulation. The source of these receptors is a human donor in good health (CMV status not recorded). Some clones in this sample may be carry-over from other donors' samples.

This clonotype was recorded a few times. The rearrangement joins TRBV7-2 to TRBJ2-2; TRBD2 matches at 10 bases. V dropped 0 bases and J dropped 7; count of bases not matched to a gene: 5. There are 16 residues in the CDR3. Germline values: CDR1 SGHTA, CDR2 FQGNSA. CDR3 sequence reads: CASSLAGGLAIGELFF. Written as DNA, the CDR3 is TGTGCCAGCAGCTTAGCGGGGGGACTAGCGATCGGGGAGCTGTTTTTT. The full variable domain, its missing parts supplied by reference TRBV7-2 and TRBJ2-2, is GAGVSQSPSNKVTEKGKDVELRCDPISGHTALYWYRQSLGQGLEFLIYFQGNSAPDKSGLPSDRFSAERTGGSVSTLTIQRTQQEDSAVYLCASSLAGGLAIGELFFGEGSRLTVL.

This clonotype was seen at least ten times. In DNA, the CDR3 is TGTGCCAGCAGGCCATTCAAAGGGACATCCCACTCTGGAAACACCATATATTTT. Protein product: CASRPFKGTSHSGNTIYF. The chain uses TRBV12-3 or TRBV12-4 and TRBJ1-3, with D possibly TRBD1 on 6 matching bases. The CDR3 is 18 amino acids. V was shortened by 6 bases and J by 0 bases, with 21 bases between the two germline ends.

The sample holds many counts of this clonotype. The chain carries TRBV7-8 and TRBJ2-3; D is uncertain. The CDR3 length is 16 residues. The V and J ends lost 5 bases and 1 base respectively, with 16 bases between them. From germline, CDR1 is SGHVS and CDR2 FQNEAQ. The CDR3 DNA reads as TGTGCCAGCAGCCATAGTCCCCTGGCAGGCACAGATACGCAGTATTTT. Translating gives CASSHSPLAGTDTQYF.

This clonotype turned up a few times. The V and J genes are TRBV11-2 and TRBJ2-3, with TRBD2 as a possible D gene (6 bases). The ends were cut back, 1 base at V and 0 bases at J, with 11 bases in the middle. This CDR3 is 16 amino acids long. From germline, CDR1 is SGHAT and CDR2 FQNNGV. The CDR3 bases are TGTGCCAGCAGCTTAGGGGGACTGGAGAGCACAGATACGCAGTATTTT. Residues: CASSLGGLESTDTQYF.

This clonotype was observed many times. V gene TRBV7-6 combines with J gene TRBJ2-5; 11 nucleotides agree with TRBD1. Trimming removed 5 bases from V and 5 bases from J; junction bases left unmatched: 7. Germline V gives CDR1 SGHVS, CDR2 FNYEAQ. The CDR3 runs to 15 residues. Here the CDR3 reads CASSVPGQGDETQYF. The DNA for the CDR3 is TGTGCCAGCAGCGTACCGGGACAGGGGGACGAGACCCAGTACTTC.

This clonotype has just a few counts. The V call is TRBV11-2, the J call TRBJ1-1; 7 nucleotides line up with TRBD1. Germline V gene lookup returns CDR1 SGHAT and CDR2 FQNNGV. Unmatched junction bases numbered 5, after V lost 4 bases and J lost 0 bases. The CDR3 covers 15 residues. The CDR3 bases are TGTGCCAGCAGCTCGGGACAGCCAGTGAACACTGAAGCTTTCTTT. Its translation is CASSSGQPVNTEAFF.

This chain uses TRBV7-2 with TRBJ2-1; D possibly matches TRBD1 or TRBD2 (5 bases each). Trimming cost V 0 bases and J 8 bases, with 14 bases left between them. This CDR3 comprises 15 residues. CDR1 and CDR2 (germline): SGHTA, FQGNSA. The CDR3 here is CASSLAQVRGYEQFF. CDR3 DNA: TGTGCCAGCAGCTTAGCGCAGGTGAGGGGCTATGAGCAGTTCTTC.

The chain couples TRBV19 to TRBJ2-5; tentatively, D is TRBD1 or TRBD2 (5 bases each). V was cut by 9 bases and J by 13 bases, with 18 bases left in between. Germline CDR1 reads LNHDA; CDR2 reads SQIVND (reference sequence). The CDR3 spans 11 residues. The CDR3 loop reads CASSPGTGAYF. The DNA of the CDR3 is TGTGCCAGCAGTCCCGGGACCGGGGCGTACTTC.

The table lists this clonotype with a few counts. The chain joins TRBV7-6 to TRBJ2-1, with 9 bases fitting TRBD2. The trim removed 5 bases at V and 12 bases at J, leaving 11 bases unmatched. The CDR3 is made up of 14 amino acids. The germline V gene has CDR1 SGHVS and CDR2 FNYEAQ. CDR3 protein: CASSPTSAGGRQFF. The CDR3 DNA follows: TGTGCCAGCAGCCCAACCTCGGCGGGGGGGCGGCAGTTCTTC.

This clonotype turned up a few times. The chain links TRBV7-2 to TRBJ1-2; possible D gene TRBD1, 5 bases. Germline V gene lookup returns CDR1 SGHTA and CDR2 FQGNSA. This CDR3 contains 17 residues. Trimming stripped 1 base from V and 1 base from J, with 16 bases between. CDR3 nucleotide sequence: TGTGCCAGCAGCTTAGGGAACTCAGGGTTGGTTAACTATGGCTACACCTTC. Its translation is CASSLGNSGLVNYGYTF.

Only a few counts were recorded for this clonotype. The genes are TRBV7-9 and TRBJ2-7; the match to TRBD2 covers 12 bases. The CDR3 is 17 amino acids. Germline CDR1 SEHNR, CDR2 FQNEAQ (reference sequence). Germline trimming cut 4 bases from V and 0 bases from J; bases unmatched to any gene: 7. The chain's CDR3 is CASSSRTSGASSYEQYF. In nucleotides, the CDR3 is TGTGCCAGCAGCTCAAGGACTAGCGGGGCTTCCTCCTACGAGCAGTACTTC.

The chain combines TRBV6-1 with TRBJ2-5, with TRBD2 identical over 10 bases. The CDR3 has 17 residues. CDR1 MNHNS and CDR2 SASEGT come from the germline V gene. The V gene end was trimmed by 5 bases and the J gene end by 1 base; junction bases not matched to a gene: 10. CDR3 nucleotide sequence: TGTGCCAGCAGTCCCACTCAGCGGGGGGGGCCCCAAGAGACCCAGTACTTC. It is translated as CASSPTQRGGPQETQYF.

The chain employs TRBV9 and TRBJ2-7, with no clear D. The germline CDR1 and CDR2 sequences are SGDLS and YYNGEE. The CDR3 extends over 13 amino acids. V lost 7 bases and J 0 bases, leaving 11 bases between the germline ends. The CDR3 nucleotides are TGTGCCAGCGGATCGGGCCTCTCCTACGAGCAGTACTTC. Translating gives CASGSGLSYEQYF.

This clonotype came up a few times. A read error may account for a junction end that differs from germline. This chain uses TRBV15 with TRBJ2-3, with 8 nucleotides matching TRBD2. The CDR3 contains 14 residues. Germline V lookup: CDR1 LNHNV, CDR2 YYDKDF (reference sequence). In nucleotides, the CDR3 is TGTGCCACCTCATCCAGCGGGGGCACGGATACGCAGTATTTT. It specifies CATSSSGGTDTQYF.

This clonotype showed up many times. The chain is built from TRBV7-8 and TRBJ1-6; possible D gene TRBD1, 5 bases. Germline CDR1 SGHVS, CDR2 FQNEAQ. V was shortened by 8 bases and J by 0 bases, with 14 bases between the two germline ends. The CDR3 is made up of 16 amino acids. Here the CDR3 reads CASLPGRSSYNSPLHF. The CDR3 nucleotides read TGTGCCAGCCTACCGGGACGGAGCTCCTATAATTCACCCCTCCACTTT.

The chain joins TRBV20-1 to TRBJ1-1, with D unresolved. This CDR3 region has 13 residues. Trimming took off 3 bases at V and 1 base at J, with 9 bases between the two ends. Germline-derived CDR1 and CDR2 are DFQATT and SNEGSKA (reference sequence). CDR3 bases: TGCAGTGCTAGCCGATCCCCGAACACTGAAGCTTTCTTT. Residues: CSASRSPNTEAFF.

V gene TRBV23-1 combines with J gene TRBJ2-7; 7 bases align to TRBD2. TRBV23-1 is an ORF for which the function is uncertain. The junction had 12 bases not matched to a gene; V was cut back by 3 bases and J by 4 bases. The CDR3 spans 16 residues. The CDR3 bases are TGCGCCAGCAGTCAGGGGGGGAAGGGACCGCATTACGAGCAGTACTTC. This translates into CASSQGGKGPHYEQYF.

This clonotype showed up just once. This chain connects TRBV5-6 to TRBJ2-7; 10 bases agree with TRBD1. The germline gives CDR1 SGHDT, CDR2 YYEEEE. The V and J ends lost 5 bases and 4 bases, in that order; junction bases with no gene match: 15. The CDR3 sequence is 17 residues long. The CDR3 DNA reads as TGTGCCAGCAGACCCCTGGGCCACCGGGACAGGGGTTACGAGCAGTACTTC. Translated: CASRPLGHRDRGYEQYF.

The chain uses TRBV2 and TRBJ1-5; D gene unclear. Germline CDR1 SNHLY, CDR2 FYNNEI. The CDR3 spans 15 residues. V lost 6 bases, J lost 0 bases, and 12 bases lay in between. The CDR3 reads CASSSGIISNQPQHF. The CDR3 DNA reads TGTGCCAGCAGCTCGGGTATCATTAGCAATCAGCCCCAGCATTTT.

This chain joins TRBV6-5 and TRBJ1-5, with TRBD1 matching over 7 bases. Trimming removed 5 bases from V and 5 bases from J; junction bases left unmatched: 12. CDR3 length equals 16 residues. Germline CDR1 MNHEY, CDR2 SVGAGI. Here the CDR3 DNA reads TGTGCCAGCAGTCCCGAGGGGACAGTAAGTTATCAGCCCCAGCATTTT. Amino acid sequence: CASSPEGTVSYQPQHF.

The chain uses TRBV4-1 and TRBJ1-2; D ambiguous. The CDR3 is 17 amino acids. Trimming removed 0 bases at V and 3 bases at J, with 17 bases between. Looked up from germline, CDR1 is MGHRA and CDR2 is YSYEKL. The CDR3 nucleotides are TGCGCCAGCAGCCAAGATCTTGGCATCCGTACTTACTATGGCTACACCTTC. This encodes CASSQDLGIRTYYGYTF.

This clonotype was observed a few times. The V and J genes are TRBV7-3 and TRBJ2-1; D not certain. This CDR3 region has 15 residues. Trimming stripped 1 base from V and 6 bases from J, with 13 bases between. Germline CDR1 is SGHTA and CDR2 is FQGTGA. The CDR3 sequence: CASSLNRPPGNEQFF. DNA of the CDR3: TGTGCCAGCAGCTTAAACCGACCCCCTGGCAATGAGCAGTTCTTC.